The clone carrying this T cell receptor (beta chain) was counted a few times. Its antigen is not known. Germline is not matched at one junction end, which may reflect a read error. The CDR3 has 13 amino acids. Per the germline V gene, CDR1 is SGHNT and CDR2 is YENEEA. TCRB libraries came from RNA via three nested multiplex PCR rounds. TCRB-specific cDNA synthesis used about 0.5 ug of total RNA. No unique molecular identifiers were described for these TCRB libraries. TCRdb recomputed calls from the multiplex PCR reads with MiXCR, one row per CDR3 protein. In the table there are 10,000 to 15,000 distinct CDR3 sequences, 64% of which are singletons. The sample is drawn from a study of tumor-infiltrating lymphocytes in glioblastoma multiforme. Broader study findings: The TCR and somatic mutation analysis included just one glioblastoma patient.

Sequenced: brain tumor tissue. The clonotype comes from a male donor with glioblastoma. The chain employs TRBV11-3 and TRBJ2-1, with a weak D call TRBD2 (7 bases). The CDR3, as DNA: TGTGTCAGCAGCTCGAGGGGGGGGGGTGAACAGTTCTTC. As protein: CVSSSRGGGEQFF.